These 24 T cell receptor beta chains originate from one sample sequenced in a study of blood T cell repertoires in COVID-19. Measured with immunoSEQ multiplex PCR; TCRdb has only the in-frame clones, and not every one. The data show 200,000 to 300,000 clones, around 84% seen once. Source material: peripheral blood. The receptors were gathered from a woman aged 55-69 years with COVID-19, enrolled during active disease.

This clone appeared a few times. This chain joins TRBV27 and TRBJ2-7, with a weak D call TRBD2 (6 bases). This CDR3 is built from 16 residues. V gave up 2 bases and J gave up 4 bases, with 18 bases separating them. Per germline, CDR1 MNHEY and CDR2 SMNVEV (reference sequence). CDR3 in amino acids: CASSLRGPGEGYEQYF. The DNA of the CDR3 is TGTGCCAGCAGTTTACGAGGCCCGGGAGAGGGATACGAGCAGTACTTC.

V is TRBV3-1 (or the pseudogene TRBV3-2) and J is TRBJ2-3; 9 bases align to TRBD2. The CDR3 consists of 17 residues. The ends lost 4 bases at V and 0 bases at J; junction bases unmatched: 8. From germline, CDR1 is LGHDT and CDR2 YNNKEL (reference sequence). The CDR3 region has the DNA TGTGCCAGCAGCCTAGGGGCGGGAGGGGTAAGCACAGATACGCAGTATTTT. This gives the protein CASSLGAGGVSTDTQYF.

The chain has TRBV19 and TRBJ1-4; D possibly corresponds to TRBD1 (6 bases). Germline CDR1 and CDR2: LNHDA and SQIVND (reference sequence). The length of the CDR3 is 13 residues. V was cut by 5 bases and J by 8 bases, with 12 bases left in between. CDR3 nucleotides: TGTGCCAGTAGTTCCAGGGGAACGGAAAAACTGTTTTTT. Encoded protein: CASSSRGTEKLFF.

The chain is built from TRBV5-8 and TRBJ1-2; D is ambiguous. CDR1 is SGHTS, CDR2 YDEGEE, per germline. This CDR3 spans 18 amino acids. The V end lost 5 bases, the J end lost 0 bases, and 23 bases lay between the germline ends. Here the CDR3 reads CASSSPIQVFQANYGYTF. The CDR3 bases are TGTGCCAGCAGTTCACCGATTCAGGTTTTCCAGGCTAACTATGGCTACACCTTC. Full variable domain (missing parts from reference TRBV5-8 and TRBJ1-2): EAGVTQSPTHLIKTRGQQATLRCSPISGHTSVYWYQQALGLGLQFLLWYDEGEERNRGNFPPRFSGRQFPNYSSELNVNALELEDSALYLCASSSPIQVFQANYGYTFGSGTRLTVV.

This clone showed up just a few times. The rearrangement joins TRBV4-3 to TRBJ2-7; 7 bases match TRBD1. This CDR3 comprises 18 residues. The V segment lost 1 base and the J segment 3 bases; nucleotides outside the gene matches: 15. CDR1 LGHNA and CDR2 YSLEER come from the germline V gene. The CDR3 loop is CASSQVLRTGGLNYEQYF. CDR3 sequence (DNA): TGCGCCAGCAGCCAAGTGCTCAGGACAGGTGGCCTTAACTACGAGCAGTACTTC.

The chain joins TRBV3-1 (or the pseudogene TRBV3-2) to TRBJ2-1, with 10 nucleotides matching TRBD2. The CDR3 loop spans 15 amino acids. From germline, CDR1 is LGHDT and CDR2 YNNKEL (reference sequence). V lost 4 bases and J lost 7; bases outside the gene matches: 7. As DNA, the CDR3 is TGTGCCAGCAGCCCCGGACTAGCGGCCAGGAATGAGCAGTTCTTC. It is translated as CASSPGLAARNEQFF.

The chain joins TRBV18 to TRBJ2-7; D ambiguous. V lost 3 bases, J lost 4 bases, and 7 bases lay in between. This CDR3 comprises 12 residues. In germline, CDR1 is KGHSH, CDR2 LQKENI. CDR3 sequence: CASSPENYEQYF. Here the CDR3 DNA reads TGTGCCAGCTCACCGGAGAATTACGAGCAGTACTTC.

This chain's CDR3 is CASSLTGLGSGNTIYF. CDR3 coding DNA: TGTGCCAGCAGCCTTACAGGGCTGGGGTCTGGAAACACCATATATTTT. The chain carries TRBV9 and TRBJ1-3, with a tentative D call TRBD1 (6 bases). This CDR3 comprises 16 residues. V was shortened by 4 bases and J by 1 base, with 15 bases between the two germline ends. In germline, CDR1 is SGDLS, CDR2 YYNGEE. The full variable domain, in which reference TRBV9 and TRBJ1-3 provide the parts outside the CDR3, is DSGVTQTPKHLITATGQRVTLRCSPRSGDLSVYWYQQSLDQGLQFLIQYYNGEERAKGNILERFSAQQFPDLHSELNLSSLELGDSALYFCASSLTGLGSGNTIYFGEGSWLTVV.

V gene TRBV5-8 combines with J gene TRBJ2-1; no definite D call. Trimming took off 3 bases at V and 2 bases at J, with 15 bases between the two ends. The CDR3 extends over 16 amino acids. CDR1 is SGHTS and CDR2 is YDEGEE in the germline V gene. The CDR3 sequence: CASSWAPSVPYNEQFF. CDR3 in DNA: TGTGCCAGCAGCTGGGCCCCTTCGGTACCCTACAATGAGCAGTTCTTC.

CDR3 sequence: CARWDRETYGYTF. CDR3 DNA: TGTGCCAGATGGGACAGGGAGACTTATGGCTACACCTTC. The rearrangement uses TRBV19 and TRBJ1-2; 9 bases fit TRBD1. Germline assignment: CDR1 LNHDA and CDR2 SQIVND (reference sequence). The CDR3 is made up of 13 amino acids. The trim removed 9 bases at V and 5 bases at J, leaving 7 bases unmatched.

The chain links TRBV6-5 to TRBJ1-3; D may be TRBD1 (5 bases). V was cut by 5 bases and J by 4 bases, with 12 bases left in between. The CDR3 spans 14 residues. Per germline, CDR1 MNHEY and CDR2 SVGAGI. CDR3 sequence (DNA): TGTGCCAGCAGTCGCGGGGGAGCGGGAAACACCATATATTTT. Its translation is CASSRGGAGNTIYF.

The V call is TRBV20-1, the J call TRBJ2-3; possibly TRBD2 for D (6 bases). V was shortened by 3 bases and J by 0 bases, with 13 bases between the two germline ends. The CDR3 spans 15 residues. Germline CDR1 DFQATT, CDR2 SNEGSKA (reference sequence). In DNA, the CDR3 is TGCAGTGCTAGTACGGCGGGATACAGCACAGATACGCAGTATTTT. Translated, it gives CSASTAGYSTDTQYF.

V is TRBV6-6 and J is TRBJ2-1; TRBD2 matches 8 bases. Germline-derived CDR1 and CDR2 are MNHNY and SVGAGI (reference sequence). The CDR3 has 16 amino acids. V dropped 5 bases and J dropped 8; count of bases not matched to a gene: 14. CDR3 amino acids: CASSGERELKVDEQFF. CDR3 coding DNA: TGTGCCAGCAGTGGGGAGCGGGAGTTAAAAGTGGATGAGCAGTTCTTC.

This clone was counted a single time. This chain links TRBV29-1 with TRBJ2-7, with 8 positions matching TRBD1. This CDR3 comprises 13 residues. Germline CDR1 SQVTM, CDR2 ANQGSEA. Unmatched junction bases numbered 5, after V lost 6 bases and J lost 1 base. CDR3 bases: TGCAGCGTGAGGGACAGGTGGTCCTACGAGCAGTACTTC. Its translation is CSVRDRWSYEQYF.

The CDR3 reads CASSPIVNSPLHF. The CDR3 DNA sequence: TGTGCCAGCAGCCCTATCGTTAATTCACCCCTCCACTTT. V usage is TRBV28 and J usage is TRBJ1-6; D is unresolved. Trimming left V 6 bases short and J 6 bases short, with 9 bases between. Germline V gene lookup returns CDR1 MDHEN and CDR2 SYDVKM. This CDR3 comprises 13 residues.

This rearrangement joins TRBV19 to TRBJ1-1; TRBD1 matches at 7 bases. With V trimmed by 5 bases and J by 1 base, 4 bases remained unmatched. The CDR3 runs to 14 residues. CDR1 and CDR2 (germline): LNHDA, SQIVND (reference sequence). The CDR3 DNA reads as TGTGCCAGTAGTTCGGGACAGCCGAACACTGAAGCTTTCTTT. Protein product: CASSSGQPNTEAFF.

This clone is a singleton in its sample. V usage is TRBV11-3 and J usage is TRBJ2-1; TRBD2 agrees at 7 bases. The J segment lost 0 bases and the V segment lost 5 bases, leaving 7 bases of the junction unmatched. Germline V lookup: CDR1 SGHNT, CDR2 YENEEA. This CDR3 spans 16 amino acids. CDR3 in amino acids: CASSQSGASSYNEQFF. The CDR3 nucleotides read TGTGCCAGCAGCCAGAGCGGGGCGAGCTCCTACAATGAGCAGTTCTTC.

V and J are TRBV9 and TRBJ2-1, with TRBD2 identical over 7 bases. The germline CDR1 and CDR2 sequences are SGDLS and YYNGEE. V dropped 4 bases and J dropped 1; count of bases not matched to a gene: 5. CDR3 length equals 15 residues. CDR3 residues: CASSPLAESYNEQFF. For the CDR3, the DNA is TGTGCCAGCAGCCCGCTAGCGGAGTCCTACAATGAGCAGTTCTTC. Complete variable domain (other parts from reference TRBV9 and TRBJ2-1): DSGVTQTPKHLITATGQRVTLRCSPRSGDLSVYWYQQSLDQGLQFLIQYYNGEERAKGNILERFSAQQFPDLHSELNLSSLELGDSALYFCASSPLAESYNEQFFGPGTRLTVL.

The CDR3, as DNA: TGTGCCAGCAGCCCCCTAAGCGGAGAGCAGTACTTC. Amino acids: CASSPLSGEQYF. The rearrangement joins TRBV6-5 to TRBJ2-7; D might be TRBD2 (5 bases). The CDR3 has 12 amino acids. The V end was cut by 6 bases, the J end by 7 bases, with 13 bases between. From germline, CDR1 is MNHEY and CDR2 SVGAGI.

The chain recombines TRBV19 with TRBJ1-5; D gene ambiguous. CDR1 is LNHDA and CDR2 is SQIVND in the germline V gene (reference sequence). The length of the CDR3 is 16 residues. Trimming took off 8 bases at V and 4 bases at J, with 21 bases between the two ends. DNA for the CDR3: TGTGCCAGTCGAGGTCTTACGGCCGGTGATAATCAGCCCCAGCATTTT. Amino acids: CASRGLTAGDNQPQHF.

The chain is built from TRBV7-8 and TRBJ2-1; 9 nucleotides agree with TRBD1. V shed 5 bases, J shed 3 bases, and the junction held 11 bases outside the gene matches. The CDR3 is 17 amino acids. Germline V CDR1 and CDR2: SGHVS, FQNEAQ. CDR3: CASSPRRQGENYNEQFF. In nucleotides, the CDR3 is TGTGCCAGCAGCCCCCGACGACAGGGGGAGAACTACAATGAGCAGTTCTTC.

CDR3: CASSRAGQVNYGYTF. The CDR3 bases are TGTGCCAGCAGCCGTGCGGGACAGGTGAACTATGGCTACACCTTC. This chain connects TRBV3-1 (or the pseudogene TRBV3-2) to TRBJ1-2, with 8 bases matching TRBD1. V dropped 4 bases and J dropped 2; count of bases not matched to a gene: 6. Germline V gene data show CDR1 as LGHDT and CDR2 as YNNKEL (reference sequence). This CDR3 contains 15 residues.

This chain's CDR3 is CASSETSGTKTQYF. CDR3 bases: TGCGCCAGCAGTGAGACTAGCGGGACGAAGACCCAGTACTTC. V and J are TRBV10-2 and TRBJ2-5, with TRBD2 identical over 10 bases. The CDR3 covers 14 residues. V trimming: 2 bases; J trimming: 6 bases; junction bases outside the gene matches: 3. Germline V CDR1 and CDR2: WSHSY, SAAADI.

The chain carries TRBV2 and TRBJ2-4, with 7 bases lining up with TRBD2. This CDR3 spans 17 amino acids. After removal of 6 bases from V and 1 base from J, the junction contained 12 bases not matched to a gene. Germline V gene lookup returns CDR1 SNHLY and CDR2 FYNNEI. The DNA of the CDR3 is TGTGCCAGCAGAACACGCCTAGCGGAAACCGCCAAAAACATTCAGTACTTC. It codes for CASRTRLAETAKNIQYF.